The 27 T cell receptor beta chains below were found in one sample sequenced in a study of blood T cells in healthy people across ages. PCR was performed a second time for about 7 to 12 cycles using a sample-barcoded 5' primer and a J-beta primer mix. Using its own MiXCR run on the 5' RACE reads, TCRdb lists one record per CDR3 protein. Among 1,500,000 or so distinct CDR3 sequences listed, 45% to 70% were seen once. The source material was blood. The source of these receptors is a man between 18 and 29 years old in good health.

In nucleotides, the CDR3 is TGTGCCAGCAGCCCCGAACTAGCGGGAAACGAGCAGTTCTTC. Protein sequence: CASSPELAGNEQFF. This chain uses TRBV6-5 with TRBJ2-1, with 10 bases aligning to TRBD2. Per the germline V gene, CDR1 is MNHEY and CDR2 is SVGAGI. This CDR3 is 14 amino acids long. With V trimmed by 6 bases and J by 10 bases, 9 bases remained unmatched.

The chain employs TRBV20-1 and TRBJ2-7; 8 positions match TRBD1. From germline, CDR1 is DFQATT and CDR2 SNEGSKA (reference sequence). The V segment lost 5 bases and the J segment 2 bases; nucleotides outside the gene matches: 5. This CDR3 region has 13 residues. CDR3 in amino acids: CSAWDRITYEQYF. The CDR3, as DNA: TGCAGTGCTTGGGACAGGATAACCTACGAGCAGTACTTC.

The chain couples TRBV6-2 or TRBV6-3 to TRBJ1-5; D gene unclear. Per the germline V gene, CDR1 is MNHEY and CDR2 is SVGEGT. V shed 7 bases and J shed 2 bases, with 18 bases lying between them. The CDR3 is made up of 16 amino acids. The CDR3 loop reads CASTSLRGGGNQPQHF. The DNA of the CDR3 is TGTGCCAGCACTTCCCTCCGGGGTGGCGGCAATCAGCCCCAGCATTTT.

This chain uses TRBV6-5 with TRBJ1-1, with D possibly being TRBD1 (5 bases). Trimming stripped 5 bases from V and 3 bases from J, with 16 bases between. There are 15 residues in the CDR3. Germline V gives CDR1 MNHEY, CDR2 SVGAGI. The CDR3 is CASSGPFRAHTEAFF. Here the CDR3 DNA reads TGTGCCAGCAGTGGCCCGTTCAGGGCCCACACTGAAGCTTTCTTT.

The chain recombines TRBV6-1 with TRBJ2-1, with D unresolved. This CDR3 is built from 12 residues. Germline values: CDR1 MNHNS, CDR2 SASEGT. V was shortened by 4 bases and J by 8 bases, with 9 bases between the two germline ends. This CDR3 reads CASSAPGDEQFF. CDR3 DNA: TGTGCCAGCAGTGCCCCCGGCGATGAGCAGTTCTTC.

The chain employs TRBV11-2 and TRBJ2-5, with D possibly called TRBD1 or TRBD2 (6 bases each). Germline-derived CDR1 and CDR2 are SGHAT and FQNNGV. Between the trimmed V and J ends, which lost 7 bases and 11 bases, there was a span of 23 bases. The CDR3 spans 14 residues. Here the CDR3 reads CASTVEGGRGEQYF. In DNA, the CDR3 is TGTGCCAGCACCGTAGAAGGGGGGAGAGGTGAGCAGTACTTC.

V is TRBV4-1 and J is TRBJ1-2, with TRBD1 matching 8 bases. The V segment lost 0 bases and the J segment 6 bases; nucleotides outside the gene matches: 6. The germline gives CDR1 MGHRA, CDR2 YSYEKL. The CDR3 extends over 15 amino acids. For the CDR3, the DNA is TGCGCCAGCAGCCAAGATCCCCAGGGGGCGAATGGCTACACCTTC. Amino acids: CASSQDPQGANGYTF.

V usage is TRBV29-1 and J usage is TRBJ1-1; D remains ambiguous. Germline CDR1 is SQVTM and CDR2 is ANQGSEA. Trimming cost V 3 bases and J 5 bases, with 7 bases left between them. CDR3 size: 11 residues. The CDR3 region has the DNA TGCAGCGTTGAGTGGAGAACTGAAGCTTTCTTT. Protein: CSVEWRTEAFF. The whole variable domain, remainder taken from reference TRBV29-1 and TRBJ1-1, is SAVISQKPSRDICQRGTSLTIQCQVDSQVTMMFWYRQQPGQSLTLIATANQGSEATYESGFVIDKFPISRPNLTFSTLTVSNMSPEDSSIYLCSVEWRTEAFFGQGTRLTVV.

This clonotype was seen once. The chain recombines TRBV3-1 with TRBJ2-5, with 7 bases matching TRBD1. V was clipped by 6 bases and J by 2 bases; unmatched bases: 15. The CDR3 totals 17 residues. Germline V CDR1 and CDR2: LGHDT, YNNKEL (reference sequence). CDR3 region: CASSNDRAPLEQETQYF. The CDR3 bases are TGTGCCAGCAGTAACGACAGGGCGCCGCTTGAACAAGAGACCCAGTACTTC.

This sequence joins TRBV29-1 and TRBJ1-2; D is uncertain. CDR1 is SQVTM and CDR2 is ANQGSEA in the germline V gene. The CDR3 loop spans 13 amino acids. V lost 7 bases, J lost 1 base, and 13 bases lay in between. The CDR3 protein is CSASLPYNYGYTF. The DNA of the CDR3 is TGCAGCGCCTCACTTCCTTATAACTATGGCTACACCTTC.

The chain couples TRBV2 to TRBJ2-1; D gene ambiguous. Germline V gives CDR1 SNHLY, CDR2 FYNNEI. The V end was cut by 4 bases, the J end by 8 bases, with 15 bases between. There are 14 residues in the CDR3. This chain's CDR3 is CASSGLDGSDEQFF. The CDR3 DNA sequence: TGTGCCAGCAGTGGCTTGGACGGATCGGATGAGCAGTTCTTC. Combining the CDR3 with reference TRBV2 and TRBJ2-1 gives the whole variable domain EPEVTQTPSHQVTQMGQEVILRCVPISNHLYFYWYRQILGQKVEFLVSFYNNEISEKSEIFDDQFSVERPDGSNFTLKIRSTKLEDSAMYFCASSGLDGSDEQFFGPGTRLTVL.

This clonotype has just a few counts. This chain connects TRBV27 to TRBJ1-5, with no clear D. V lost 6 bases and J lost 0, with 6 bases in between. CDR3 length equals 13 residues. Per the germline V gene, CDR1 is MNHEY and CDR2 is SMNVEV (reference sequence). CDR3 sequence: CASRLYSNQPQHF. CDR3 DNA: TGTGCCAGCAGACTTTATAGCAATCAGCCCCAGCATTTT.

Points on this clonotype: Germline is not matched at one junction end, which may reflect a read error. This rearrangement joins TRBV3-1 to TRBJ1-1; possible D gene TRBD1, 6 bases. This CDR3 has 14 amino acids. The germline V gene encodes CDR1 LGHDT and CDR2 YNNKEL (reference sequence). CDR3 residues: CASSQGTDNTEAFF. CDR3 DNA sequence: TGTGCCAGCAGCCAAGGGACAGACAACACGGAAGCTTTCTTT.

V is TRBV4-2 and J is TRBJ2-5; D call uncertain. The V end lost 0 bases, the J end lost 1 base, and 9 bases lay between the germline ends. This CDR3 contains 15 residues. Germline V gene data show CDR1 as LGHNA and CDR2 as YNFKEQ. The CDR3 loop is CASSQDSRAQETQYF. CDR3 bases: TGTGCCAGCAGCCAAGATTCCAGAGCCCAAGAGACCCAGTACTTC.

V gene TRBV24-1 combines with J gene TRBJ1-2; perhaps TRBD1 as D (6 bases). This CDR3 is built from 14 residues. The ends were cut back, 0 bases at V and 6 bases at J, with 10 bases in the middle. Per the germline V gene, CDR1 is KGHDR and CDR2 is SFDVKD. The chain's CDR3 is CATSDLSGGDGYTF. DNA of the CDR3: TGTGCCACCAGTGATTTGTCTGGGGGCGATGGCTACACCTTC.

This clonotype was found a few times. The V gene is TRBV6-6, the J gene TRBJ2-1, with D maybe TRBD1 (5 bases). The germline gives CDR1 MNHNY, CDR2 SVGAGI (reference sequence). Trimming took off 6 bases at V and 4 bases at J, with 16 bases between the two ends. The CDR3 is 15 residues long. The chain's CDR3 is CASSSGQGGYNEQFF. In DNA form, the CDR3 reads TGTGCCAGCAGCAGTGGACAAGGCGGATACAATGAGCAGTTCTTC.

In regard to this clonotype: Because the CDR3's place on the DNA is in doubt, the DNA is left out and the CDR3 is given as listed by TCRdb. The chain uses TRBV4-3 and TRBJ2-3; the tabulated D call, TRBD1, remains unverified against the DNA. The CDR3 extends over 17 residues, inclusive of both ends. CDR1 and CDR2 from the germline V gene are LGHNA and YSLEER. This CDR3 reads CASSSISVLGGTDTQYF.

This chain connects TRBV4-1 to TRBJ1-5; TRBD1 matches at 9 bases. Germline trimming cut 0 bases from V and 9 bases from J; bases unmatched to any gene: 6. This CDR3 is built from 15 residues. Germline V gene data show CDR1 as MGHRA and CDR2 as YSYEKL. The CDR3 spells CASSQEGQGLRPQHF. Here the CDR3 DNA reads TGCGCCAGCAGCCAAGAAGGACAGGGGCTTCGGCCCCAGCATTTT.

CDR3 sequence: CAIASGVSGELFF. Written as DNA, the CDR3 is TGTGCCATCGCTTCGGGAGTGTCCGGGGAGCTGTTTTTT. The chain combines TRBV10-3 with TRBJ2-2, with D tentatively TRBD2 (6 bases). Looked up from germline, CDR1 is ENHRY and CDR2 is SYGVKD. The CDR3 spans 13 residues. Trimming pared 8 bases from V and 6 bases from J, leaving 13 bases between.

The rearrangement joins TRBV4-1 to TRBJ2-7; D is unclear. The tail of the sequence fits TRBJ2-4 better, so the J call may be wrong. CDR3 length equals 12 residues. Germline V gives CDR1 MGHRA, CDR2 YSYEKL. The CDR3 loop reads CASSQGLNIQYF. The CDR3 DNA reads TGCGCCAGCAGCCAAGGTTTAAACATTCAGTACTTC.

Notes on this clonotype: Because the CDR3 is missing its conserved closing phenylalanine or tryptophan, this is likely a read error. The rearrangement joins TRBV7-2 to TRBJ2-3; no definite D call. The CDR3 covers 14 residues. CDR1 is SGHTA and CDR2 is FQGNSA in the germline V gene. Trimming took 6 bases from V and 6 from J, leaving 16 bases between them. The CDR3 region has the DNA TGTGCCAGCAGTGACCGCGCCTCAGTTGATACGCAGTATGTT. Translating gives CASSDRASVDTQYV.

This chain connects TRBV6-6 to TRBJ2-7, with 7 nucleotides matching TRBD1. Looked up from germline, CDR1 is MNHNY and CDR2 is SVGAGI (reference sequence). This CDR3 has 14 residues. V was clipped by 2 bases and J by 4 bases; unmatched bases: 5. CDR3 DNA sequence: TGTGCCAGCAGTTACCACAGGGGTGCGTACGAGCAGTACTTC. Translating gives CASSYHRGAYEQYF.

V gene TRBV6-5 combines with J gene TRBJ2-6; D is uncertain. CDR3 size: 16 residues. V lost 6 bases to trimming and J lost 0 bases, with 12 bases between them. Germline values: CDR1 MNHEY, CDR2 SVGAGI. Here the CDR3 reads CASSPLPLSGANVLTF. The CDR3 coding sequence is TGTGCCAGCAGCCCCCTGCCGCTCTCTGGGGCCAACGTCCTGACTTTC.

The rearrangement uses TRBV21-1 and TRBJ2-2. TRBV21-1 is classified as a pseudogene. The CDR3 covers 17 residues. The CDR3 nucleotides are TGTGCCAGCAGCAAAGGGGCAGGCCTTACGAACACCGGGGAGCTGTTTTTT. Protein product: CASSKGAGLTNTGELFF.

The V gene is TRBV6-2 or TRBV6-3, the J gene TRBJ2-1; D may be TRBD1 or TRBD2 (5 bases each). The ends were cut back, 6 bases at V and 6 bases at J, with 12 bases in the middle. Looked up from germline, CDR1 is MNHEY and CDR2 is SVGEGT. The CDR3 sequence is 13 residues long. CDR3 loop: CASRDGAPNEQFF. CDR3 nucleotide sequence: TGTGCCAGCAGGGACGGGGCCCCCAATGAGCAGTTCTTC.

This clonotype has a single count. The chain employs TRBV6-5 and TRBJ2-4; 7 nucleotides agree with TRBD2. The CDR3 runs 13 residues. Germline trimming cut 6 bases from V and 13 bases from J; bases unmatched to any gene: 12. Germline-derived CDR1 and CDR2 are MNHEY and SVGAGI. The CDR3 DNA reads as TGTGCCAGCAGCGCCACTAGCGCGAGAGAGCAGTACTTC. Its translation: CASSATSAREQYF.

This chain uses TRBV10-2 with TRBJ2-3; D is possibly TRBD2 (5 bases). The CDR3 extends over 15 amino acids. V lost 3 bases to trimming and J lost 0 bases, with 10 bases between them. Germline CDR1 WSHSY, CDR2 SAAADI. The CDR3 DNA reads TGCGCCAGCAGTGAATACGGGGTTAGCACAGATACGCAGTATTTT. This translates into CASSEYGVSTDTQYF.